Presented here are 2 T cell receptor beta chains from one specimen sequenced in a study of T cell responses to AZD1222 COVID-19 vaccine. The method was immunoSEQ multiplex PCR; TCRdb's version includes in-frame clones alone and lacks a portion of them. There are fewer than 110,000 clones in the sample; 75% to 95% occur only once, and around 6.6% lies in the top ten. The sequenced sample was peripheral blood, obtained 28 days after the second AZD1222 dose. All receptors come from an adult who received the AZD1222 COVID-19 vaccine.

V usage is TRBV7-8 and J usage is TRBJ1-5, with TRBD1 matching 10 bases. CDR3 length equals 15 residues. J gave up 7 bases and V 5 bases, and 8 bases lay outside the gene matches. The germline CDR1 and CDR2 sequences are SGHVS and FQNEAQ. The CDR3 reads CASSAGGTGVQPQHF. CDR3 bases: TGTGCCAGCAGCGCAGGCGGGACAGGGGTACAGCCCCAGCATTTT.

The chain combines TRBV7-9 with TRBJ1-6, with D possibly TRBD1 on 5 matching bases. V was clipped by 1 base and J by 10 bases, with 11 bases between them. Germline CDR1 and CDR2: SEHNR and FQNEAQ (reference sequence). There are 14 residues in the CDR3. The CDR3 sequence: CASSLVAGRSPLHF. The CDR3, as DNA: TGTGCCAGCAGCTTAGTGGCAGGGAGGTCACCCCTCCACTTT. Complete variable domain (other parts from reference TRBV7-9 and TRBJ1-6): DTGVSQNPRHKITKRGQNVTFRCDPISEHNRLYWYRQTLGQGPEFLTYFQNEAQLEKSRLLSDRFSAERPKGSFSTLEIQRTEQGDSAMYLCASSLVAGRSPLHFGNGTRLTVT.